This T cell receptor beta chain appears in the sequencing data of a study of esophageal squamous cell carcinoma under preoperative chemotherapy. Study-wide context: TCR repertoires were profiled from both peripheral blood T cells and tumor-infiltrating lymphocytes.

This clonotype was detected once. CDR1 SGHTA and CDR2 FQGTGA come from the germline V gene. The V end lost 5 bases, the J end lost 7 bases, and 17 bases lay between the germline ends. This CDR3 spans 14 amino acids. TCRdb passed the PCR reads through MiXCR, listing each CDR3 protein once. Found here are about 18,000 distinct CDR3 sequences, roughly 46% of them singletons; the top ten hold roughly 32%. Time point meaning: after preoperative PTX-NDP chemotherapy. Sampling was carried out from a patient given preoperative chemotherapy. This chain joins TRBV7-3 and TRBJ2-5; D unresolved. The receptor's source is a human donor with esophageal squamous cell carcinoma. The donor label of this sample is uncertain. The CDR3 reads CASSPSEGWGTQYF. CDR3 nucleotide sequence: TGTGCCAGCAGCCCCTCTGAAGGGTGGGGGACCCAGTACTTC.